A selection of T cell receptor beta chains follows, all from one sample in a study of blood T cell repertoires in COVID-19. Profiling relied on immunoSEQ multiplex PCR, and the TCRdb table lists in-frame clones only, not all of them. Counted here are just over 150,000 clones, around 85% occurring once; the ten biggest clones make up 3% to 3.5%. Sequenced: peripheral blood. The receptors stem from a human donor with acute or convalescent COVID-19. The donor label of this sample is uncertain. Both conserved end residues are part of each CDR3. A D gene is named only where the DNA matches it firmly. Only some rows state a clone size, as once, few, many or a class for expanded clones.

abundance,j_gene,d_gene,v_gene,CDR3nt,CDR3aa
NA,TRBJ1-1,TRBD1,TRBV27,TGTGCCAGCAGTTATCAGGGGGCGCGGAACACTGAAGCTTTCTTT,CASSYQGARNTEAFF
NA,TRBJ1-5,TRBD1,TRBV19,TGTGCCAGTAGTATTGAAGGGGGCACGGGAAAGCCCCAGCATTTT,CASSIEGGTGKPQHF
NA,TRBJ1-4,NA,TRBV15,TGTGCCACCAGCAGGGATGGACAGAATCGGGAAAAACTGTTTTTT,CATSRDGQNREKLFF
NA,TRBJ2-3,NA,TRBV18,TGTGCCAGCTCTCATGGGACTGGTCAAGTACTGAATACGCAGTATTTT,CASSHGTGQVLNTQYF
NA,TRBJ2-1,TRBD2,TRBV19,TGTGCCAGTAGTATAGAGCGGGGGGGCTACAATGAGCAGTTCTTC,CASSIERGGYNEQFF
NA,TRBJ2-1,TRBD2,TRBV11-1,TGTGCCAGCAGCAGTTCGGGACTAGCGGGGTACAATGAGCAGTTCTTC,CASSSSGLAGYNEQFF
NA,TRBJ1-5,NA,TRBV11-2,TGTGCCAGCAGCACACAGCGGGGGCCGGGGCAGCCCCAGCATTTT,CASSTQRGPGQPQHF
NA,TRBJ2-3,TRBD2,TRBV5-1,TGCGCCAGCAGCTTGGCCGTAATTAGCGGGGCCAAAGATACGCAGTATTTT,CASSLAVISGAKDTQYF
NA,TRBJ2-1,NA,TRBV28,TGTGCCAGCATCTCAGGGCCCATACGCGGGAACAGTGAGCAGTTCTTC,CASISGPIRGNSEQFF
NA,TRBJ1-5,TRBD1,TRBV11-2,TGTGCCAGCAGCCTGACAGGGGGGGGCAATCAGCCCCAGCATTTT,CASSLTGGGNQPQHF
once,TRBJ1-5,TRBD1,TRBV6-6,TGTGCCAGCAGTGGGAGGGACAGGGGATTGAATCAGCCCCAGCATTTT,CASSGRDRGLNQPQHF
once,TRBJ2-3,TRBD1,TRBV24-1,TGTGCCACCAGTGATCCAGGGACAGGGGGCACAGATACGCAGTATTTT,CATSDPGTGGTDTQYF
few,TRBJ1-1,NA,TRBV6-5,TGTGCCAGCAGTTTATCACAGCATCTGAACACTGAAGCTTTCTTT,CASSLSQHLNTEAFF
few,TRBJ2-1,TRBD2,TRBV6-5,TGTGCCAGCAGACCTAGACTAGCGGGGTACAATGAGCAGTTCTTC,CASRPRLAGYNEQFF
NA,TRBJ1-2,TRBD1,TRBV9,TGTGCCAGCAGCACACAGGGGGCCAGAGGCTACACCTTC,CASSTQGARGYTF
NA,TRBJ1-2,TRBD1,TRBV2,TGTGCCAGCAGTGAGGCTAGGGACAGGCGTGGGTATGGCTACACCTTC,CASSEARDRRGYGYTF
NA,TRBJ2-3,TRBD1,TRBV24-1,TGTGCCACTGCCGACAGGGGACACACAGATACGCAGTATTTT,CATADRGHTDTQYF
NA,TRBJ1-5,TRBD1,TRBV10-3,TGTGCCATCAGTGACCCAGGGGGTAGTAGCAATCAGCCCCAGCATTTT,CAISDPGGSSNQPQHF
NA,TRBJ2-3,TRBD2,TRBV18,TGTGCCAGCTCGTCGACTAGCGGGGGTTCCGGACGGGATACGCAGTATTTT,CASSSTSGGSGRDTQYF
few,TRBJ1-1,NA,TRBV7-8,TGTGCCAGCAGCTGGGGGGTGGGTCGGTACACTGAAGCTTTCTTT,CASSWGVGRYTEAFF
NA,TRBJ2-1,NA,TRBV3-1/TRBV3-2,TGTGCCAGCAGCCAAGACCGGTACAATGAGCAGTTCTTC,CASSQDRYNEQFF
NA,TRBJ2-3,NA,TRBV10-1,TGCGCCAGCAGTGGGAGACTTAGCACAGATACGCAGTATTTT,CASSGRLSTDTQYF
NA,TRBJ2-1,TRBD2,TRBV10-3,TGTGCCATCAGCCCTAGCGGGGGGACCTTGGGGGAGCAGTTCTTC,CAISPSGGTLGEQFF
NA,TRBJ1-6,TRBD1,TRBV4-2,TGTGCCAGCAGCCCCCGAGGGACAGGGGATTCACCCCTCCACTTT,CASSPRGTGDSPLHF
NA,TRBJ2-5,NA,TRBV10-3,TGTGCCATCAGTGTCCTAGAGGGGACCCAGTACTTC,CAISVLEGTQYF
NA,TRBJ1-4,TRBD1,TRBV3-1/TRBV3-2,TGTGCCAGCAGCCAAGCAAATACAGGGGTTGAAAAACTGTTTTTT,CASSQANTGVEKLFF
NA,TRBJ1-1,TRBD1,TRBV6-5,TGTGCCAGCAGTTTATCCGGGACAGGGGTAACTGAAGCTTTCTTT,CASSLSGTGVTEAFF
NA,TRBJ1-5,NA,TRBV27,TGTGCCAGCAGTTTGGGGATCGTGGGGGGTTACGGGGGTTACAATCAGCCCCAGCATTTT,CASSLGIVGGYGGYNQPQHF
NA,TRBJ2-7,NA,TRBV28,TGTGCCAGCAGTTTACCCGGACAGACCTACGAGCAGTACTTC,CASSLPGQTYEQYF
NA,TRBJ2-2,NA,TRBV9,TGTGCCAGCAGCGTCGGTTCGGGGGCGAACACCGGGGAGCTGTTTTTT,CASSVGSGANTGELFF
NA,TRBJ1-1,NA,TRBV7-3,TGTGCCAGCAGCTCGACAGGACGGAACACTGAAGCTTTCTTT,CASSSTGRNTEAFF
NA,TRBJ1-5,TRBD1,TRBV12-5,TGTGCTAGTGCCTCGACAGGGGAATTAAATCAGCCCCAGCATTTT,CASASTGELNQPQHF
NA,TRBJ1-1,NA,TRBV28,TGTGCCAGTCCTCCTTATAACCGGGACACTGGCTCTGAAGCTTTCTTT,CASPPYNRDTGSEAFF
NA,TRBJ1-2,NA,TRBV7-9,TGTGCCAGCAGCTTAGGTCAGGCACAGTCAGCCTATGGCTACACCTTC,CASSLGQAQSAYGYTF
NA,TRBJ1-5,NA,TRBV4-2,TGTGCCAGCAGCCAAGGGCGGCTCGGCAATCAGCCCCAGCATTTT,CASSQGRLGNQPQHF
NA,TRBJ2-7,TRBD2,TRBV6-5,TGTGCCAGCAGGGAGACTAGCGGACCCTACGAGCAGTACTTC,CASRETSGPYEQYF
NA,TRBJ1-2,TRBD1,TRBV7-6,TGTGCCAGCAGCCAATTCACAGACAGGGCTAACTATGGCTACACCTTC,CASSQFTDRANYGYTF
NA,TRBJ2-1,TRBD1,TRBV11-2,TGTGCCAGCAGCTTAGTAGGGGGCACGCGGTACAATGAGCAGTTCTTC,CASSLVGGTRYNEQFF
NA,TRBJ1-2,NA,TRBV3-1/TRBV3-2,TGTGCCAGCAGCCAAGCGGGTTCTCCCTATGGCTACACCTTC,CASSQAGSPYGYTF
NA,TRBJ2-3,TRBD1,TRBV11-1,TGTGCCAGCAGCCCACGACAGGGGAAAACAGATACGCAGTATTTT,CASSPRQGKTDTQYF
NA,TRBJ1-6,TRBD1,TRBV14,TGTGCCAGCAGCCGCTCTACCCTACAGGGGGGGAATTCACCCCCCCACTTT,CASSRSTLQGGNSPPHF
NA,TRBJ1-2,TRBD1,TRBV10-3,TGTGCCATCCGTGATTCCGTCCAAGACAGGGTCCACGGCTACACCTTC,CAIRDSVQDRVHGYTF
once,TRBJ2-7,TRBD2,TRBV10-3,TGTGCCATCAGTAAGACTAGCGGGGACCCTCCGGGCGAGCAGTACTTC,CAISKTSGDPPGEQYF
NA,TRBJ2-5,NA,TRBV7-8,TGTGCCAGCAGCCAGGGAGGAAGAGAGACCCAGTACTTC,CASSQGGRETQYF
NA,TRBJ1-3,NA,TRBV5-4,TGTGCCAGCAGCTTGGGAGGGCCTGGAAACACCATATATTTT,CASSLGGPGNTIYF
NA,TRBJ1-1,NA,TRBV5-1,TGCGCCAGCAGCTTTGGACCGGGGGGCGCTGAAGCTTTCTTT,CASSFGPGGAEAFF
NA,TRBJ2-1,TRBD2,TRBV28,TGTGCCAGCAGTACGAGGACTAGCGGGGGGGCGTGGAATGAGCAGTTCTTC,CASSTRTSGGAWNEQFF
NA,TRBJ2-3,NA,TRBV18,TGTGCCAGCTCACCATTCGCAGGTAGCACAGATACGCAGTATTTT,CASSPFAGSTDTQYF
once,TRBJ1-5,NA,TRBV18,TGTGCCAGCTCACCATCGGCCGGGTCAGGCAATCAGCCCCAGCATTTT,CASSPSAGSGNQPQHF
NA,TRBJ2-6,NA,TRBV19,TGTGCCAGTAGTCGGACAGACGGGGCCAACGTCCTGACTTTC,CASSRTDGANVLTF
NA,TRBJ2-5,TRBD2,TRBV3-1/TRBV3-2,TGTGCCAGCAGCCACGCGACGTGGCGGGGGGCACAAGAGACCCAGTACTTC,CASSHATWRGAQETQYF
NA,TRBJ1-2,NA,TRBV18,TGTGCCAGCTCACCACCGGGTACGGGGGGTTCCCGATGGGGCTACACCTTC,CASSPPGTGGSRWGYTF
few,TRBJ2-3,TRBD1,TRBV7-2,TGTGCCAGCAGCACCTGGGACAGCCACACAGATACGCAGTATTTT,CASSTWDSHTDTQYF
NA,TRBJ1-2,NA,TRBV6-5,TGTGCCAGCAGTTTTAGACAGGCAAACTATGGCTACACCTTC,CASSFRQANYGYTF
NA,TRBJ1-2,NA,TRBV4-3,TGCGCCAGCAGCCAAGATAGTCACAGGGCTAACTATGGCTACACCTTC,CASSQDSHRANYGYTF
NA,TRBJ1-6,NA,TRBV2,TGTGCCAGCAGAGGGGTCTATAATTCACCCCTCCACTTT,CASRGVYNSPLHF
NA,TRBJ1-5,NA,TRBV6-2/TRBV6-3,TGTGCCAGCAGTTACCGGGACATGAGATCCAATAGCAATCAGCCCCAGCATTTT,CASSYRDMRSNSNQPQHF